The 12 T cell receptor beta chains below all came from one sample that was sequenced in a study of T cells after posttransplantation cyclophosphamide. Treatment was busulfan-fludarabine conditioning, a marrow graft, and cyclophosphamide on days +3 and +4. Data came from immunoSEQ multiplex PCR; TCRdb stores just in-frame clones and leaves some out. The data contain tens of thousands of clones, less than 95% of them singletons. The specimen comprised PBMCs, sampled 55 to 70 days after allogeneic stem cell transplant with posttransplant cyclophosphamide. The receptors originated from a male patient between 60 and 69 years old who received an allogeneic stem cell transplant from a related donor and was CMV-positive. The T cells may come from the graft donor.

The CDR3 nucleotides read TGTGCCAGCAGCCTCTCGGGACTAGCGCTCTATGAGCAGTTCTTC. It encodes CASSLSGLALYEQFF. V and J are TRBV7-2 and TRBJ2-1, with 10 positions matching TRBD2. Per the germline V gene, CDR1 is SGHTA and CDR2 is FQGNSA. The CDR3 is 15 residues long. V gave up 5 bases and J gave up 8 bases; unmatched junction bases: 9. Looking up the rest from reference TRBV7-2 and TRBJ2-1 gives the full variable domain: GAGVSQSPSNKVTEKGKDVELRCDPISGHTALYWYRQSLGQGLEFLIYFQGNSAPDKSGLPSDRFSAERTGGSVSTLTIQRTQQEDSAVYLCASSLSGLALYEQFFGPGTRLTVL.

This chain uses TRBV5-8 with TRBJ2-6; the D gene is possibly TRBD2 (6 bases). The CDR3 loop spans 17 amino acids. Germline V gene data show CDR1 as SGHTS and CDR2 as YDEGEE. The ends were cut back, 4 bases at V and 0 bases at J, with 14 bases in the middle. CDR3 loop: CASSPRDFFSGANVLTF. CDR3 DNA: TGTGCCAGCAGCCCCAGGGACTTCTTCTCTGGGGCCAACGTCCTGACTTTC.

The chain joins TRBV9 to TRBJ2-5; unclear D gene. Trimming left V 3 bases short and J 3 bases short, with 12 bases between. The CDR3 has 14 amino acids. Germline loops: CDR1 SGDLS, CDR2 YYNGEE. CDR3: CASSETPTKETQYF. CDR3 DNA: TGTGCCAGCAGCGAAACCCCCACTAAAGAGACCCAGTACTTC.

The chain joins TRBV29-1 to TRBJ2-1, with 11 bases aligning to TRBD2. Trimming at V came to 5 bases and at J to 0 bases, leaving 6 bases not matched to a gene. This CDR3 spans 16 amino acids. The germline CDR1 and CDR2 sequences are SQVTM and ANQGSEA. For the CDR3, the DNA is TGCAGCGTTTATAGCGGGGGGGCCTCCTCCTACAATGAGCAGTTCTTC. As protein: CSVYSGGASSYNEQFF.

This clone has just a few counts. The rearrangement links TRBV5-1 to TRBJ2-1, with 8 bases fitting TRBD1. The germline V gene has CDR1 SGHRS and CDR2 YFSETQ. CDR3 length: 15 residues. V was pared by 4 bases and J by 3 bases, with 6 bases of the junction left unmatched. The CDR3 DNA reads TGCGCCAGCAGCACGACAGGGGTGGACTACAATGAGCAGTTCTTC. Translated, it gives CASSTTGVDYNEQFF.

The chain couples TRBV2 to TRBJ1-2; TRBD1 agrees at 9 bases. Germline V gene lookup returns CDR1 SNHLY and CDR2 FYNNEI. This CDR3 region has 18 residues. The junction had 16 bases not matched to a gene; V was cut back by 5 bases and J by 3 bases. CDR3 in amino acids: CASSTLGQGSSPYYGYTF. CDR3 nucleotides: TGTGCCAGCAGTACCCTCGGACAGGGGTCCTCTCCTTACTATGGCTACACCTTC.

The chain employs TRBV9 and TRBJ2-1, with D perhaps matching TRBD1 (5 bases). Trimming took off 4 bases at V and 7 bases at J, with 21 bases between the two ends. Germline V gene lookup returns CDR1 SGDLS and CDR2 YYNGEE. This CDR3 is 16 amino acids long. CDR3 protein: CASSPQSNLGANEQFF. CDR3 DNA: TGTGCCAGCAGCCCCCAATCTAACCTTGGGGCTAATGAGCAGTTCTTC.

V and J are TRBV6-5 and TRBJ1-4; the D gene is possibly TRBD1 (6 bases). Trimming stripped 11 bases from V and 4 bases from J, with 14 bases between. Germline assignment: CDR1 MNHEY and CDR2 SVGAGI. CDR3 length: 13 residues. The CDR3: CAAGRGGNEKLFF. The CDR3 DNA reads as TGTGCCGCCGGGAGGGGGGGTAATGAAAAACTGTTTTTT.

The chain couples TRBV5-1 to TRBJ2-7; 7 bases are a match to TRBD2. Looked up from germline, CDR1 is SGHRS and CDR2 is YFSETQ. The CDR3 extends over 16 amino acids. V shed 3 bases, J shed 7 bases, and the junction held 16 bases outside the gene matches. The CDR3 DNA is TGCGCCAGCAGCTCGGGGGGAACGGGGAGCCCCGGGGAGCAGTACTTC. Protein product: CASSSGGTGSPGEQYF.

The chain is built from TRBV30 and TRBJ2-7, with TRBD1 identical over 9 bases. Germline V gene sequence: CDR1 GTSNPN, CDR2 SVGIG (reference sequence). There are 14 residues in the CDR3. V was clipped by 0 bases and J by 3 bases; unmatched bases: 3. CDR3 bases: TGTGCCTGGAGTGTCGGGACAGGGAGCTACGAGCAGTACTTC. This codes for CAWSVGTGSYEQYF.

The table lists this clone with a few counts. The chain couples TRBV15 to TRBJ1-1; unclear D gene. This CDR3 region has 14 residues. Trimming stripped 0 bases from V and 1 base from J, with 6 bases between. Looked up from germline, CDR1 is LNHNV and CDR2 is YYDKDF (reference sequence). This CDR3 reads CATSREGGNTEAFF. The CDR3 DNA is TGTGCCACCAGCAGAGAAGGAGGGAACACTGAAGCTTTCTTT.

The CDR3 is CASSESGGAPNEEQFF. The CDR3 nucleotides read TGTGCCAGCAGTGAAAGCGGGGGGGCCCCCAATGAGGAGCAGTTCTTC. V is TRBV6-1 and J is TRBJ2-1, with 10 bases matching TRBD2. Germline V gene data show CDR1 as MNHNS and CDR2 as SASEGT. The V gene end was trimmed by 2 bases and the J gene end by 10 bases; junction bases not matched to a gene: 11. The CDR3 consists of 16 residues.